These 21 T cell receptor beta chains were all obtained from the same sample, sequenced in a study of blood T cells in healthy people across ages. A sample-barcoded 5' primer and a J-beta primer mix were used in a second PCR of about 6 to 11 cycles. TCRdb processed the 5' RACE reads anew with MiXCR; each CDR3 protein has one entry. The table has about 930,000 distinct CDR3 sequences, about 27% seen once. This sample was shared with a second study, whose subject was T cells of mothers and their children.

Source material: blood. These TCRs come from a middle-aged woman in good health.

The table lists this clonotype with a few counts. This chain connects TRBV12-3 or TRBV12-4 to TRBJ1-2, with a tentative D call TRBD1 (6 bases). Trimming cost V 5 bases and J 8 bases, with 21 bases left between them. This CDR3 is 15 amino acids long. DNA for the CDR3: TGTGCCAGCAGTCCGCGACAGGAGGCTATTGAAGGCTACACCTTC. Residues: CASSPRQEAIEGYTF.

This clonotype occurred a few times. V gene TRBV30 combines with J gene TRBJ2-1, with D hard to call. The germline V gene has CDR1 GTSNPN and CDR2 SVGIG (reference sequence). Trimming took 0 bases from V and 9 from J, leaving 18 bases between them. The CDR3 sequence is 15 residues long. The CDR3 DNA sequence: TGTGCCTGGAGTGTTAGTGCGGTCCCTACGGGTGAGCAGTTCTTC. It specifies CAWSVSAVPTGEQFF.

Remarks on this clonotype: Since a much larger clone is just one base distant, this may be a read error. The chain employs TRBV6-6 and TRBJ1-2; no clear D. The CDR3 spans 12 residues. Per germline, CDR1 MNHNY and CDR2 SVGAGI (reference sequence). Here the CDR3 DNA reads TGTGCCGGCAGTTACCCCCGGGATGGCTACACCTTC. Protein product: CAGSYPRDGYTF.

The CDR3 loop is CSVVGGVGSQETQYF. The CDR3 nucleotides are TGCAGCGTTGTCGGCGGGGTAGGGAGCCAAGAGACCCAGTACTTC. The chain has TRBV29-1 and TRBJ2-5; possibly TRBD2 for D (6 bases). V was shortened by 4 bases and J by 1 base, with 16 bases between the two germline ends. The germline CDR1 and CDR2 sequences are SQVTM and ANQGSEA. The CDR3 consists of 15 residues.

This chain links TRBV5-8 with TRBJ1-1; maybe TRBD1 (6 bases). The CDR3 extends over 16 amino acids. The germline CDR1 and CDR2 sequences are SGHTS and YDEGEE. V lost 4 bases and J lost 5, with 21 bases in between. The CDR3 protein is CASSRGLEQTSTEAFF. In nucleotides, the CDR3 is TGTGCCAGCAGCCGGGGGCTGGAGCAAACCAGTACTGAAGCTTTCTTT.

The V call is TRBV7-2, the J call TRBJ1-1; 7 bases are shared with TRBD1. Germline trimming cut 6 bases from V and 7 bases from J; bases unmatched to any gene: 17. Looked up from germline, CDR1 is SGHTA and CDR2 is FQGNSA. The CDR3 has 16 residues. CDR3 in amino acids: CASSSQPGGGPIEAFF. In DNA, the CDR3 is TGTGCCAGCAGTTCTCAGCCCGGAGGGGGCCCGATTGAAGCTTTCTTT.

This clonotype was counted many times. The chain employs TRBV7-2 and TRBJ2-7, with D possibly TRBD2 on 5 matching bases. V was clipped by 5 bases and J by 4 bases, with 18 bases between them. This CDR3 has 15 residues. Germline V gene lookup returns CDR1 SGHTA and CDR2 FQGNSA. The CDR3 reads CASSPSVPGSYEQYF. In DNA, the CDR3 is TGTGCCAGCAGCCCGTCAGTGCCGGGGTCATACGAGCAGTACTTC.

The chain links TRBV20-1 to TRBJ1-2, with D hard to call. This CDR3 spans 12 amino acids. Trimming removed 1 base from V and 7 bases from J, with 10 bases in between. CDR1 is DFQATT and CDR2 is SNEGSKA in the germline V gene (reference sequence). The CDR3: CSARVRTAGYTF. CDR3 DNA sequence: TGCAGTGCTAGAGTCAGGACTGCTGGCTACACCTTC.

The chain uses TRBV6-5 and TRBJ1-2, with unresolved D. The V end was cut by 1 base, the J end by 3 bases, with 9 bases between. CDR1 and CDR2 (germline): MNHEY, SVGAGI. CDR3 length equals 14 residues. CDR3 coding DNA: TGTGCCAGCAGTTACTGGGGTGGAGACTATGGCTACACCTTC. Its protein is CASSYWGGDYGYTF.

The gene calls are TRBV5-1 and TRBJ1-5, with TRBD1 as a possible D gene (5 bases). Germline V gene lookup returns CDR1 SGHRS and CDR2 YFSETQ. V gave up 4 bases and J gave up 1 base, with 15 bases separating them. The CDR3 runs 16 residues. CDR3 amino acids: CASSLLQEWSNQPQHF. The CDR3 DNA reads as TGCGCCAGCAGCCTACTACAGGAATGGAGCAATCAGCCCCAGCATTTT.

In its sample, this clonotype was seen a few times. The V call is TRBV7-8, the J call TRBJ1-5, with TRBD1 as a possible D gene (5 bases). The CDR3 is made up of 15 amino acids. Germline CDR1 is SGHVS and CDR2 is FQNEAQ. V was pared by 4 bases and J by 0 bases, with 10 bases between. The CDR3, as DNA: TGTGCCAGCAGCTCCGGGGCTTATAGCAATCAGCCCCAGCATTTT. This gives the protein CASSSGAYSNQPQHF.

This clonotype has a handful of counts. A much larger clone differs by one base, so this may be a read error. The chain combines TRBV20-1 with TRBJ2-1; possibly TRBD2 for D (5 bases). The CDR3 totals 14 residues. Germline V gives CDR1 DFQATT, CDR2 SNEGSKA (reference sequence). DNA for the CDR3: TGCAGTGCTGGAGAGCGGCGCTCCTACAATGAGCAGTTCTTC. Protein: CSAGERRSYNEQFF.

In its sample, this clonotype was seen many times. V is TRBV28 and J is TRBJ1-4; 9 bases are a match to TRBD1. This CDR3 region has 15 residues. Trimming removed 6 bases from V and 5 bases from J; junction bases left unmatched: 7. From germline, CDR1 is MDHEN and CDR2 SYDVKM. The CDR3 protein is CASRAPGQGNEKLFF. The DNA for the CDR3 is TGTGCCAGCAGGGCACCGGGACAGGGAAATGAAAAACTGTTTTTT.

J is TRBJ2-1 and V is TRBV9; tentative D call: TRBD1 (7 bases). V was pared by 4 bases and J by 6 bases, with 17 bases between. The germline V gene has CDR1 SGDLS and CDR2 YYNGEE. The CDR3 totals 15 residues. The CDR3 DNA sequence: TGTGCCAGCAGCCCTAGCGACAGGGACCGCAATGAGCAGTTCTTC. Its translation: CASSPSDRDRNEQFF.

The rearrangement joins TRBV7-2 to TRBJ1-6, with no clear D. The CDR3 runs 14 residues. The V gene's germline CDR1 is SGHTA and CDR2 FQGNSA. Deletions cut 1 base from V and 10 bases from J, with 11 bases between. The CDR3 DNA is TGTGCCAGCAGCTTAGAGGTTAATGGCTCACCCCTCCACTTT. This encodes CASSLEVNGSPLHF.

The chain couples TRBV2 to TRBJ1-2, with 7 positions matching TRBD1. This CDR3 is built from 15 residues. J lost 2 bases, V lost 3 bases, and 6 bases had no gene match. The germline gives CDR1 SNHLY, CDR2 FYNNEI. The DNA for the CDR3 is TGTGCCAGCAGTGAGTCTACAGGGGTCAACTATGGCTACACCTTC. Encoded protein: CASSESTGVNYGYTF.

This chain joins TRBV15 and TRBJ2-2; D is unresolved. V shed 0 bases and J shed 6 bases, with 5 bases lying between them. The CDR3 sequence is 13 residues long. In germline, CDR1 is LNHNV, CDR2 YYDKDF (reference sequence). The CDR3 loop is CATSREVSGELFF. The CDR3 region has the DNA TGTGCCACCAGCAGAGAAGTCTCCGGGGAGCTGTTTTTT.

In this sample, this clonotype turned up many times. The chain couples TRBV18 to TRBJ2-1; D is possibly TRBD1 (6 bases). This CDR3 has 16 residues. Germline V gene lookup returns CDR1 KGHSH and CDR2 LQKENI. Deletions cut 2 bases from V and 5 bases from J, with 16 bases between. The CDR3: CASSPAGQGNHNEQFF. CDR3 DNA: TGTGCCAGCTCACCAGCCGGGCAGGGGAACCACAATGAGCAGTTCTTC.

This clonotype occurred a few times. This chain links TRBV21-1 with TRBJ1-2; TRBD1 reflects the table's D call only, with no check against the DNA. TRBV21-1 is reported as a pseudogene. The CDR3 consists of 14 residues. Written as DNA, the CDR3 is TGTGCCAGCAGCAAACTGGGGCTGGACTATGGCTACACCTTC. It translates to CASSKLGLDYGYTF.

The chain uses TRBV7-2 and TRBJ2-5; D is perhaps TRBD1 or TRBD2 (5 bases each). The germline gives CDR1 SGHTA, CDR2 FQGNSA. The CDR3 spans 15 residues. With 1 base removed from V and 11 bases from J, the gap between germline ends came to 20 bases. CDR3 loop: CASSLVVSADNEQYF. The CDR3 nucleotides are TGTGCCAGCAGCTTAGTGGTATCAGCGGACAATGAGCAGTACTTC.

The rearrangement uses TRBV11-1 and TRBJ1-6; a weak D match, TRBD1 (6 bases). In germline, CDR1 is SGHAT, CDR2 FQDESV (reference sequence). The germline V and J ends were trimmed by 10 bases and 7 bases, with 14 bases remaining between them. The CDR3 is made up of 13 amino acids. CDR3 sequence reads: CATSGTHNSPLHF. CDR3 bases: TGTGCCACGAGTGGGACACACAATTCACCCCTCCACTTT.